These T cell receptor beta chains were read from a single sample in a study of technical replicates of blood from several donors. Profiled with immunoSEQ multiplex PCR; TCRdb holds only in-frame clones, not every one. The data hold almost 70,000 clones, with over 75% observed a single time. Sequencing was carried out using PBMCs. Source of these receptors: a human donor in good health. Some clones in this sample may be carry-over from other donors' samples. The CDR3 runs from the conserved cysteine through the conserved F or W. The D gene is left open where the match is weak. Expanded clones get a size class; other rows say once, few or many, or leave the size out.

TRBJ2-3	TRBD2	NA	TRBV7-2	TGTGCCAGCAGTTGGGGGACTAGCGGGGGGGCCCGGACAGATACGCAGTATTTT	CASSWGTSGGARTDTQYF
TRBJ1-2	NA	NA	TRBV4-2	TGTGCCAGCAGCCGTCAGTCTACAGGGACGGAGGGCTACACCTTC	CASSRQSTGTEGYTF
TRBJ2-1	TRBD1	NA	TRBV4-3	TGCGCCAGCAGCCAAGATCGACAGGGCTACTACAATGAGCAGTTCTTC	CASSQDRQGYYNEQFF
TRBJ1-5	TRBD1	NA	TRBV19	TGTGCCAGTAGTCTTAGAGGAGGGGGCGGCAATCAGCCCCAGCATTTT	CASSLRGGGGNQPQHF
TRBJ1-3	NA	NA	TRBV11-2	TGTGCCAGCAGCTGGAGCAGAGACACCATATATTTT	CASSWSRDTIYF
TRBJ2-7	NA	NA	TRBV5-1	TGCGCCAGCAGCTTGGACGGACAGCCCTACGAGCAGTACTTC	CASSLDGQPYEQYF
TRBJ2-3	TRBD2	NA	TRBV11-2	TGTGCCAGCAGCTTAGCCGCTAGCGGGGGCCTAAGGGCGCAGTATTTT	CASSLAASGGLRAQYF
TRBJ1-2	TRBD1	NA	TRBV5-1	TGCGCCAGCAGCTTGTTTACAGGGGGCGGCAACTATGGCTACACCTTC	CASSLFTGGGNYGYTF
TRBJ1-1	NA	NA	TRBV7-2	TGTGCCAGCAGCTTAGGGTGGGGGGGGACTGAAGCTTTCTTT	CASSLGWGGTEAFF
TRBJ1-6	NA	NA	TRBV9	TGTGCCAGCAGCGTAGGTGGGAGCTCCTATAATTCACCCCTCCACTTT	CASSVGGSSYNSPLHF
TRBJ1-2	TRBD1	NA	TRBV9	TGTGCCAGCAGAGGACAGGGGGCTCTTGGCTACACCTTC	CASRGQGALGYTF
TRBJ1-6	TRBD1	NA	TRBV19	TGTGCCAGTAGGCTCGATCACGGGACAGACATAAATTCACCCCTCCACTTT	CASRLDHGTDINSPLHF
TRBJ2-5	NA	NA	TRBV7-2	TGTGCCAGCAGCTTCGGTCAAGAGACCCAGTACTTC	CASSFGQETQYF
TRBJ1-2	NA	NA	TRBV29-1	TGCAGCGCAGGGCCGCGGGGGGCGGAGGGCTACACCTTC	CSAGPRGAEGYTF
TRBJ1-6	NA	NA	TRBV12-5	TGTGCTAGTGGTTCGGACTCTGGGTATTCACCCCTCCACTTT	CASGSDSGYSPLHF
TRBJ2-3	NA	NA	TRBV5-6	TGTGCCAGCAGCTATGACAGGATGACCACAGATACGCAGTATTTT	CASSYDRMTTDTQYF
TRBJ1-1	TRBD1	NA	TRBV19	TGTGCCAGTAGTATGTATACAGGGGGCTCTGAAGCTTTCTTT	CASSMYTGGSEAFF
TRBJ2-1	TRBD1	NA	TRBV2	TGTGCCAGCAGTAGGGAGAGGGGACAGGGGTTCTATGAGCAGTTCTTC	CASSRERGQGFYEQFF
TRBJ1-2	NA	few	TRBV7-2	TGTGCCAGCAGCTTAGCGCTCGGGACATCTAACTATGGCTACACCTTC	CASSLALGTSNYGYTF